Listed below are T cell receptor beta chains from one sample, sequenced in a study. TCRdb independently ran MiXCR on the reads; one entry per CDR3 protein. The sample includes approximately 820 distinct CDR3 sequences, approximately 32% of them seen just once. The source material was CD8+ T cells (not recorded whether cultured). Source of these receptors: a female donor. Each CDR3 is given with its conserved first and last residue. D genes are given only for firm matches. Not all rows give a size; the values are once, few, many and, for expanded clones, a class.

len | d_gene | j_gene | v_gene | abundance | CDR3nt | CDR3aa
13 | . | TRBJ2-3 | TRBV19 | medium-sized | TGTGCCAGTAGTAGGTACTCACTAGATACGCAGTATTTT | CASSRYSLDTQYF
13 | . | TRBJ2-3 | TRBV19 | once | TGTGCCAGTAGCCAGCGTAGCACATATACGCAGTATTTT | CASSQRSTYTQYF
13 | . | TRBJ2-3 | TRBV19 | medium-sized | TGTGCCAGTAGTTGGCGGGCAGCAGATACGCAGTATTTT | CASSWRAADTQYF
13 | TRBD1 | TRBJ2-7 | TRBV5-1 | medium-sized | TGCGCCAGCAGCTGTACCGGGACAGGAGAAACCCCCTTC | CASSCTGTGETPF
13 | . | TRBJ2-3 | TRBV19 | . | TGTGCCAGTAGTATTAGGTCCACAGATACGCGGTATTTT | CASSIRSTDTRYF
14 | . | TRBJ1-2 | TRBV30 | . | TGTGCCTGGAGTGTATCGGTTCAGGGGTGTGGCTACACCTTC | CAWSVSVQGCGYTF
18 | TRBD2 | TRBJ2-3 | TRBV20-1 | medium-sized | TGCAGTGCTAGAGACACAATATCCCGGACTAGCGTCACAGATACGCAGTATTTT | CSARDTISRTSVTDTQYF
13 | . | TRBJ2-7 | TRBV19 | many | TGTGCCAGTAGTATTCGGGCCGGCTACGAGCAGTACTTC | CASSIRAGYEQYF
15 | . | TRBJ2-1 | TRBV14 | many | TGTGCCAGCAGCCAAGATCTCCTAGCTGGCAATGAGCAGTTCTTC | CASSQDLLAGNEQFF
12 | . | TRBJ1-4 | TRBV4-2 | . | TGTGCCGGCAGCCCCCTTAGTGAAAAACTGTTTTTT | CAGSPLSEKLFF
12 | . | TRBJ2-7 | TRBV12-3/TRBV12-4 | medium-sized | TGTGCCAGCAGTTTTGGCCTTTACGAGCAGTACTTC | CASSFGLYEQYF
14 | TRBD1 | TRBJ1-1 | TRBV10-2 | large | TGCGCCAGCCGGACAGGAAGCATGAACACTGAAGCTTTCTTT | CASRTGSMNTEAFF
14 | . | TRBJ1-1 | TRBV21-1 | . | TGCGCCAGTTGGGGAGGGGTAGTGGACACTGAAGCTTTCTTT | CASWGGVVDTEAFF
15 | . | TRBJ1-2 | TRBV14 | many | TGTGCCAGCAGCCTAAGGGCCGGGTGGGGCTATGGCTACACCTTC | CASSLRAGWGYGYTF
12 | . | TRBJ1-2 | TRBV29-1 | . | TGCAGCGCAGCCTTAAGGTGGAGAGGCTACACCTTC | CSAALRWRGYTF
16 | . | TRBJ1-2 | TRBV14 | . | TGTGCCAGCAGCCAAGAGGGAGTCCTATCCGGCTATGGCCACGCCTTC | CASSQEGVLSGYGHAF
13 | . | TRBJ2-7 | TRBV19 | medium-sized | TGTGCCAGTAGTCGGCGAGCGTCCTACGAGCAGTACTTC | CASSRRASYEQYF
15 | . | TRBJ1-1 | TRBV5-1 | . | TGCGCCAGCAGCTTCCTACAGGGACTGAACACTGGGGCTTTCTTT | CASSFLQGLNTGAFF
20 | TRBD1 | TRBJ1-4 | TRBV7-7 | large | TGTGCCAGCAGCCTACCCATCCGGGACAGGGGGTACGCAACTAATGAAAAACTGTTTTTT | CASSLPIRDRGYATNEKLFF
13 | . | TRBJ2-3 | TRBV19 | many | TGCTCAAGTAGTGTCCGTTCCACAGATACGCAGTATTTT | CSSSVRSTDTQYF
15 | . | TRBJ2-3 | TRBV12-3/TRBV12-4 | few | TGTGCCAGCAGTTTTATGGGGGCGAGCACAGATACGCAGTATTTT | CASSFMGASTDTQYF
13 | TRBD1 | TRBJ1-2 | TRBV29-1 | large | TGCAGCGTTAGGACAGGGGTTGCAGAAGGCTACACCTTC | CSVRTGVAEGYTF
17 | TRBD1 | TRBJ1-1 | TRBV3-1 | . | TGCGCCAGCAGCTCTACCGACAGGGGATTTGTGAACACTGGAGCTTTCTTT | CASSSTDRGFVNTGAFF
16 | . | TRBJ1-2 | TRBV14 | . | TGTGCCAGCAGCCAGGAGGGAGTCCTATCCGGCTATGGCTACGCCTTC | CASSQEGVLSGYGYAF
13 | . | TRBJ1-1 | TRBV19 | large | TGTGCCAGTAGTATAAGGAGCAGCTGGGAAGCTTTCTTT | CASSIRSSWEAFF
16 | TRBD1 | TRBJ1-2 | TRBV19 | large | TGTGCCACCTCGGTGGGGACAGAAGAAACCCACTATGGCTACACCTTC | CATSVGTEETHYGYTF
15 | . | TRBJ2-3 | TRBV7-6 | medium-sized | TGTGCCAGCAGCTTAGTAACCTATCCTACAGATACGCAGTATTTT | CASSLVTYPTDTQYF
13 | . | TRBJ2-7 | TRBV19 | . | TGTGACAGTAGTATAAGGGGCTCCTACGAGCAGTACTTC | CDSSIRGSYEQYF